Following are 9 T cell receptor beta chains from one sample sequenced in a study of regulatory T cells in long-lasting Graves disease. The TCR beta library used iRepertoire HTBI primers with Arm-PCR amplification of CDR3. Using its own MiXCR run on the multiplex PCR reads, TCRdb lists one record per CDR3 protein. The sample has approximately 380,000 distinct CDR3 sequences; roughly 20% are singletons. Time point defined: persistent/refractory GD, antithyroid drugs over 5 years with positive TRAb. The TCR library was prepared using RNA isolated from PBMCs. The sequences come from peripheral blood mononuclear cells (PBMCs), collected when the disease was refractory, from a patient treated with antithyroid drugs. Source of these receptors: a female donor with Graves disease.

This chain uses TRBV12-3 or TRBV12-4 with TRBJ2-1, with 7 bases fitting TRBD2. The CDR3 consists of 14 residues. The V segment lost 5 bases and the J segment 7 bases; nucleotides outside the gene matches: 8. The chain's CDR3 is CASSRSGTWNEQFF. For the CDR3, the DNA is TGTGCCAGCAGTCGGAGCGGGACTTGGAATGAGCAGTTCTTC.

The chain combines TRBV6-2 or TRBV6-3 with TRBJ2-1; 8 bases fit TRBD1. The CDR3 totals 13 residues. V gave up 8 bases and J gave up 4 bases; unmatched junction bases: 4. Per the germline V gene, CDR1 is MNHEY and CDR2 is SVGEGT. The CDR3 here is CASLDREYNEQFF. CDR3 in DNA: TGTGCCAGCTTGGACAGGGAATACAATGAGCAGTTCTTC.

This clonotype turned up a few times. This chain links TRBV12-3 or TRBV12-4 with TRBJ2-2; perhaps TRBD2 as D (5 bases). This CDR3 region has 15 residues. Between the trimmed V and J ends, which lost 6 bases and 2 bases, there was a span of 13 bases. CDR3 amino acids: CASSHSGFNTGELFF. The CDR3 DNA is TGTGCCAGCAGCCACAGCGGATTTAACACCGGGGAGCTGTTTTTT.

The chain carries TRBV7-9 and TRBJ2-7; D is undetermined. Between the trimmed V and J ends, which lost 7 bases and 2 bases, there was a span of 18 bases. CDR3 length: 15 residues. Germline CDR1 and CDR2: SEHNR and FQNEAQ (reference sequence). The CDR3 sequence: CASTSMRQSPYEQYF. As DNA, the CDR3 is TGTGCCAGCACATCAATGCGGCAAAGTCCCTACGAGCAGTACTTC.

The V call is TRBV18, the J call TRBJ2-2; 9 bases map to TRBD2. Germline V gives CDR1 KGHSH, CDR2 LQKENI. The junction had 7 bases not matched to a gene; V was cut back by 6 bases and J by 5 bases. The CDR3 consists of 15 residues. CDR3 nucleotides: TGTGCCAGCTCCCCGCGACTAGCGGATACCGGGGAGCTGTTTTTT. Residues: CASSPRLADTGELFF.

About this clonotype itself: This may be a read error, as it is one base from a much larger clone. The V call is TRBV28, the J call TRBJ1-4; no firm D call. CDR3 length: 15 amino acids. Trimming cost V 5 bases and J 3 bases, with 13 bases left between them. Germline values: CDR1 MDHEN, CDR2 SYDVKM. CDR3 amino acids: CASSIRYESNEKLFF. CDR3 coding DNA: TGTGCCAGCAGTATCCGATACGAATCTAATGAAAAACTGTTTTTT.

This CDR3 is CSASWDNYGYTF. The CDR3 DNA follows: TGCAGTGCTAGTTGGGACAACTATGGCTACACCTTC. The chain links TRBV20-1 to TRBJ1-2; maybe TRBD1 (5 bases). Trimming took 3 bases from V and 2 from J, leaving 7 bases between them. Germline CDR1 reads DFQATT; CDR2 reads SNEGSKA (reference sequence). The CDR3 loop spans 12 amino acids.

There are a few counts of this clonotype. The chain employs TRBV5-1 and TRBJ1-4, with unresolved D. The germline V gene encodes CDR1 SGHRS and CDR2 YFSETQ. CDR3 length: 13 amino acids. The V and J ends lost 7 bases and 0 bases respectively, with 7 bases between them. CDR3 residues: CASQESTNEKLFF. The CDR3 DNA sequence: TGCGCCAGCCAAGAATCAACTAATGAAAAACTGTTTTTT.

This clonotype came up a few times. CDR3 DNA: TGTGCCAGCAGCTTAGCCGGACAGGAGGGCTATGGCTACACCTTC. This codes for CASSLAGQEGYGYTF. The chain is built from TRBV7-2 and TRBJ1-2; 7 bases line up with TRBD1. J gave up 4 bases and V 0 bases, and 5 bases lay outside the gene matches. Germline CDR1 is SGHTA and CDR2 is FQGNSA. The CDR3 consists of 15 residues.